This T cell receptor beta chain appears in the sequencing data of a study of T cell repertoires in cytomegalovirus infection (dated by TCRdb to about 2019). Regarding the complete study: Recently identified HLA-C-restricted CMV epitopes, whose presentation resists viral immunomodulation, were targeted by peptide stimulations together with well-studied HLA-B-restricted epitopes. Donor HLA type was relevant to the analysis, because carriage of CMV infection together with the matching HLA type was indicated by public TCR beta signatures. General study outcomes and caveats: Carriers of CMV infection plus the relevant HLA type were discriminated by the cumulative frequency of public TCR beta family members in the study cohort and in an independent approximately 350-donor cohort. The ex vivo response was dominated by HLA-C-restricted CMV-specific TCR beta clonotypes, which also provided the single most frequent clonotype in two of eight donors.

In the paper's terms, the treatment or condition label means: in vitro stimulation with specific CMV peptide epitopes to enrich CMV-specific T cells. This clonotype came up many times. The antigen it recognizes is unknown. No base quality values were provided; no much bigger clone lies one nucleotide off. The CDR3, from cysteine to phenylalanine, totals 15 residues. Only the CDR3 region is kept as DNA, spanning 45 bases read in frame from base 1. CDR1 LNHDA and CDR2 SQIVND are derived from the germline V gene (reference sequence). Germline trimming: 9 bases from V, 2 bases from J; junction bases outside gene matches: 9. The listed sequencing device is Illumina HiSeq 1500. In TCRdb, the public reads were trimmed at Q25 with fastp and aligned with MiXCR, with productive beta chains retained. Every entry covers one CDR3 protein and lists the most common genes and DNA from its rows. A total of approximately 910,000 distinct CDR3 sequences appear in this sample, approximately 33% of them only once. 13% of the sample rests with the top ten.

This chain joins TRBV19 to TRBJ2-1; 8 central nucleotides agree with TRBD2. The TCR originated in a human donor in good health (CMV status not recorded). Some clones in this sample may be carry-over from other donors' samples. The sequences come from cultured CD8+ T cells from PBMCs, collected from culture after CMV antigen stimulation. The sequenced DNA: TGTGCCAGCAGCTCCCGGGGGGGCACCTACAATGAGCAGTTCTTC. Translated, it reads CASSSRGGTYNEQFF.